These 9 T cell receptor beta chains were all obtained from the same sample, sequenced in a study of T cells in localized non-small cell lung cancer. The table came from immunoSEQ multiplex PCR; TCRdb's copy has only in-frame clones and leaves some out. The sample shows approximately 23,000 clones, around 90% of them seen only once. Source: peripheral blood, taken before any cancer treatment. These receptors were collected from an older male donor with stage I lung adenocarcinoma.

The chain uses TRBV6-1 and TRBJ1-2; D remains ambiguous. Germline CDR1 reads MNHNS; CDR2 reads SASEGT. Trimming took off 0 bases at V and 1 base at J, with 15 bases between the two ends. The CDR3 is 17 residues long. Here the CDR3 reads CASSEALWQTNNYGYTF. The DNA of the CDR3 is TGTGCCAGCAGTGAAGCGCTCTGGCAGACGAATAACTATGGCTACACCTTC.

In its sample, this clone was seen a few times. The chain employs TRBV7-2 and TRBJ2-1; D uncertain. The CDR3 length is 14 residues. The germline V gene encodes CDR1 SGHTA and CDR2 FQGNSA. The V and J ends lost 0 bases and 5 bases respectively, with 8 bases between them. Here the CDR3 reads CASSLASEHNEQFF. CDR3 bases: TGTGCCAGCAGCTTAGCATCAGAGCACAATGAGCAGTTCTTC.

The chain combines TRBV7-7 with TRBJ2-1; D remains ambiguous. Between the trimmed V and J ends, which lost 2 bases and 6 bases, there was a span of 14 bases. This CDR3 has 15 residues. The germline gives CDR1 SSHAT, CDR2 FNYEAQ (reference sequence). The CDR3 DNA follows: TGTGCCAGCAGCTTAAGGGCTGGATGGGGCAATGAGCAGTTCTTC. This gives the protein CASSLRAGWGNEQFF.

The chain employs TRBV10-3 and TRBJ2-7, with 9 bases that match TRBD2. CDR3 length: 15 residues. Trimming at V came to 6 bases and at J to 0 bases, leaving 6 bases not matched to a gene. Germline assignment: CDR1 ENHRY and CDR2 SYGVKD. This CDR3 reads CAISRGTSFSYEQYF. The CDR3 nucleotides read TGTGCCATCAGCAGGGGGACTAGCTTCTCCTACGAGCAGTACTTC.

The rearrangement links TRBV28 to TRBJ1-1; D ambiguous. Trimming shortened V by 6 bases and J by 0 bases, and 5 bases separated the two germline ends. This CDR3 has 12 residues. Germline CDR1 and CDR2: MDHEN and SYDVKM. CDR3 nucleotides: TGTGCCAGCAGCATAGTGAACACTGAAGCTTTCTTT. This codes for CASSIVNTEAFF.

The CDR3 spells CSTLERSRDTQYF. CDR3 nucleotides: TGCAGCACCTTGGAGAGATCTCGGGATACGCAGTATTTT. This chain links TRBV29-1 with TRBJ2-3; D is unclear. The V end lost 8 bases, the J end lost 6 bases, and 18 bases lay between the germline ends. Germline-derived CDR1 and CDR2 are SQVTM and ANQGSEA. The CDR3 is 13 amino acids.

This clone was observed once. The chain recombines TRBV20-1 with TRBJ1-1; 7 bases are a match to TRBD1. CDR3 length: 11 amino acids. The germline V gene encodes CDR1 DFQATT and CDR2 SNEGSKA (reference sequence). With 4 bases clipped from V and 8 bases from J, the junction kept 4 bases outside the gene matches. The CDR3 sequence: CSATGGAEAFF. CDR3 DNA sequence: TGCAGTGCTACAGGGGGGGCGGAAGCTTTCTTT.

J is TRBJ1-2 and V is TRBV7-2; D might be TRBD1 (5 bases). The V end was cut by 4 bases, the J end by 6 bases, with 18 bases between. The germline V gene encodes CDR1 SGHTA and CDR2 FQGNSA. This CDR3 contains 15 residues. CDR3 residues: CASSSRGDRRDGYTF. CDR3 coding DNA: TGTGCCAGCAGCTCGCGTGGGGACCGGCGGGATGGCTACACCTTC.

This clone was detected only once. The chain carries TRBV7-2 and TRBJ2-1; 11 bases agree with TRBD2. This CDR3 is 17 amino acids long. Germline assignment: CDR1 SGHTA and CDR2 FQGNSA. Unmatched junction bases numbered 6, after V lost 1 base and J lost 4 bases. In nucleotides, the CDR3 is TGTGCCAGCAGCTTAGGCCTAGCGGGGGGCCTTTACAATGAGCAGTTCTTC. This translates into CASSLGLAGGLYNEQFF.